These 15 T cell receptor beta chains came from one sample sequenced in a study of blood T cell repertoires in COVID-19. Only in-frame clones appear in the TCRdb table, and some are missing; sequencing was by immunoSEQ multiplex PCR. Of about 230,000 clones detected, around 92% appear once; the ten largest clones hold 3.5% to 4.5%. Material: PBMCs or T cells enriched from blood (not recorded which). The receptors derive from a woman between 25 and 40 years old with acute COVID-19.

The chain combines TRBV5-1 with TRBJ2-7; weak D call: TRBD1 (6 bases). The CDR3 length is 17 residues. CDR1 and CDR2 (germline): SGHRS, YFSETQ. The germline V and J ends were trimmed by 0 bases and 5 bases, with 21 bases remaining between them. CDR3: CASSLEAPLGAGNEQYF. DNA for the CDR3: TGCGCCAGCAGCTTGGAGGCGCCGTTGGGGGCAGGAAACGAGCAGTACTTC.

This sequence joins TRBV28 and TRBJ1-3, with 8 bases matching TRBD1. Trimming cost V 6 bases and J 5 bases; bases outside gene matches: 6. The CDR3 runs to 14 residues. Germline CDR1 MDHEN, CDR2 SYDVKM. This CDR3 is CASSPGGARNTIYF. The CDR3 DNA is TGTGCCAGCAGCCCAGGGGGCGCCAGAAACACCATATATTTT.

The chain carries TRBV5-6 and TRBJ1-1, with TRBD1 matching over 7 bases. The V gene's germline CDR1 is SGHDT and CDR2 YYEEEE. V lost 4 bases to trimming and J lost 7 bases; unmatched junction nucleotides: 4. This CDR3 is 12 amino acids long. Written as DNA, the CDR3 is TGTGCCAGCAGCCTGAGGACAGGTGAAGCTTTCTTT. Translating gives CASSLRTGEAFF.

The CDR3 DNA sequence: TGTGCCAGCAGACGACAGGGCCCCGGAAACACCATATATTTT. This encodes CASRRQGPGNTIYF. V gene TRBV11-2 combines with J gene TRBJ1-3, with 7 bases lining up with TRBD1. The CDR3 extends over 14 amino acids. Germline V gene lookup returns CDR1 SGHAT and CDR2 FQNNGV. Germline trimming cut 6 bases from V and 4 bases from J; bases unmatched to any gene: 6. Based on the CDR3 plus reference TRBV11-2 and TRBJ1-3, the full variable domain is EAGVAQSPRYKIIEKRQSVAFWCNPISGHATLYWYQQILGQGPKLLIQFQNNGVVDDSQLPKDRFSAERLKGVDSTLKIQPAKLEDSAVYLCASRRQGPGNTIYFGEGSWLTVV.

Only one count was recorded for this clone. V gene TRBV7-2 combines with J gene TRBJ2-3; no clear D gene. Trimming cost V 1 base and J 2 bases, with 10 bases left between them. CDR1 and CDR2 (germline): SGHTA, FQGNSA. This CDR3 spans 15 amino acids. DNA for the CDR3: TGTGCCAGCAGCTTAGTCAAAAGCTTCACAGATACGCAGTATTTT. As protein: CASSLVKSFTDTQYF. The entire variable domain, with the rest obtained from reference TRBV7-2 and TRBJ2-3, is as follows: GAGVSQSPSNKVTEKGKDVELRCDPISGHTALYWYRQSLGQGLEFLIYFQGNSAPDKSGLPSDRFSAERTGGSVSTLTIQRTQQEDSAVYLCASSLVKSFTDTQYFGPGTRLTVL.

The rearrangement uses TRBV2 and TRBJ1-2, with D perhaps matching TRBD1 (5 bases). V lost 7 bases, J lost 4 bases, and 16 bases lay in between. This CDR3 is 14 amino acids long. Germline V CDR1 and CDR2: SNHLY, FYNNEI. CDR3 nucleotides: TGTGCCAGCAAGGGGCAGGCTAGAGTCTATGGCTACACCTTC. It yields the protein CASKGQARVYGYTF.

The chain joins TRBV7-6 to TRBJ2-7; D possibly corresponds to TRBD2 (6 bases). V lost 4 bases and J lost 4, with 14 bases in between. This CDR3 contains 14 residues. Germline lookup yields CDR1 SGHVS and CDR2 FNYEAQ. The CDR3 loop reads CASSSGLGGYEQYF. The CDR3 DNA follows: TGTGCCAGCAGCTCGGGACTGGGGGGATACGAGCAGTACTTC. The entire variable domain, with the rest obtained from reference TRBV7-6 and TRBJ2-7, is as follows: GAGVSQSPRYKVTKRGQDVALRCDPISGHVSLYWYRQALGQGPEFLTYFNYEAQQDKSGLPNDRFSAERPEGSISTLTIQRTEQRDSAMYRCASSSGLGGYEQYFGPGTRLTVT.

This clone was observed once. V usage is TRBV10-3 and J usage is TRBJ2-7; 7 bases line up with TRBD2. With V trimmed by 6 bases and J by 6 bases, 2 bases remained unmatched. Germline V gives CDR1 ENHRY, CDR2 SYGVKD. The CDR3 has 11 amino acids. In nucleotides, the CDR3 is TGTGCCATCAGAGCGGGGTCCGAGCAGTACTTC. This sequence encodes CAIRAGSEQYF.

DNA of the CDR3: TGTGCCAGCAGCCGCGGGACAGGGGATGACCAGTACTTC. As protein: CASSRGTGDDQYF. V usage is TRBV7-3 and J usage is TRBJ2-5; 10 bases align to TRBD1. This CDR3 is built from 13 residues. The trim removed 5 bases at V and 10 bases at J, leaving 7 bases unmatched. Germline CDR1 and CDR2: SGHTA and FQGTGA.

The CDR3 protein is CASSVDLTGGIVDTQYF. The CDR3 DNA reads TGTGCCAGCAGCGTAGACCTGACAGGGGGTATAGTAGATACGCAGTATTTT. This chain joins TRBV9 and TRBJ2-3; the match to TRBD1 covers 9 bases. Unmatched junction bases numbered 10, after V lost 0 bases and J lost 5 bases. The germline gives CDR1 SGDLS, CDR2 YYNGEE. The CDR3 spans 17 residues.

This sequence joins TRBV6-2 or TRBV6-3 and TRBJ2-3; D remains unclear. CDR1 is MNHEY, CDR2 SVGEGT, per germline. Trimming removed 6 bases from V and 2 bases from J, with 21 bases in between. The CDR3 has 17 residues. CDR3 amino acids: CASSPTPQAPLTDTQYF. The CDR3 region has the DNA TGTGCCAGCAGCCCTACGCCGCAGGCCCCCCTCACAGATACGCAGTATTTT.

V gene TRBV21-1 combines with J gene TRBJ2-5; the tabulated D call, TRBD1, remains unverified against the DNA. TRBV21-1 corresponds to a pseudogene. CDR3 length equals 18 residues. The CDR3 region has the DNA TGTGCCAGCAGCAAAGAACGGGACAGAAGAATTAGAAAAGAGACCCAGTACTTC. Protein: CASSKERDRRIRKETQYF.

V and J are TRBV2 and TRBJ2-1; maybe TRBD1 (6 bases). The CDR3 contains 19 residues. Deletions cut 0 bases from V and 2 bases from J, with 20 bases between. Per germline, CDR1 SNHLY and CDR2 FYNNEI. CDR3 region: CASSEALFTGSLTYNEQFF. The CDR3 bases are TGTGCCAGCAGTGAAGCGCTTTTTACAGGGTCCCTAACCTACAATGAGCAGTTCTTC.

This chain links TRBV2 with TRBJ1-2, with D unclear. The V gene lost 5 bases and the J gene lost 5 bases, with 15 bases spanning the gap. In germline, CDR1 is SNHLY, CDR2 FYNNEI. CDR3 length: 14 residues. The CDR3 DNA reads TGTGCCAGCAGTCCCGATGGCCAGTTTTATGGCTACACCTTC. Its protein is CASSPDGQFYGYTF.

The CDR3 reads CATSRTGFYGYTF. The DNA for the CDR3 is TGTGCCACCAGCCGAACAGGCTTTTATGGCTACACCTTC. The chain is built from TRBV15 and TRBJ1-2, with a tentative D call TRBD1 (5 bases). The CDR3 consists of 13 residues. V lost 5 bases to trimming and J lost 5 bases, with 12 bases between them. Germline V lookup: CDR1 LNHNV, CDR2 YYDKDF (reference sequence).